A single sample gave rise to the 27 T cell receptor beta chains below, sequenced in a study of blood T cell repertoires in COVID-19. TCRdb's table, derived via immunoSEQ multiplex PCR, lists solely in-frame clones and lacks some. The table has about 150,000 clones, more than 80% seen once. Sequencing input: peripheral blood. The receptors stem from a man aged 65 to 79 with acute or convalescent COVID-19.

V and J are TRBV7-6 and TRBJ2-7, with 9 bases lining up with TRBD2. V shed 0 bases and J 7 bases; nucleotides not matched to a gene: 16. Germline assignment: CDR1 SGHVS and CDR2 FNYEAQ. The CDR3 extends over 18 amino acids. CDR3 amino acids: CASSLAGGGSGGQREQYF. CDR3 sequence (DNA): TGTGCCAGCAGCTTAGCGGGTGGTGGTAGCGGGGGACAGCGTGAGCAGTACTTC.

CDR3 region: CASSHGQGLDTEAFF. CDR3 sequence (DNA): TGTGCCAGCTCACACGGACAGGGTTTGGACACTGAAGCTTTCTTT. The J gene is TRBJ1-1, the V gene TRBV18; TRBD1 aligns across 8 bases. Trimming took 4 bases from V and 3 from J; bases not matched to a gene: 7. The CDR3 totals 15 residues. CDR1 and CDR2 (germline): KGHSH, LQKENI. The variable domain in full, with the rest retrieved from reference TRBV18 and TRBJ1-1, is NAGVMQNPRHLVRRRGQEARLRCSPMKGHSHVYWYRQLPEEGLKFMVYLQKENIIDESGMPKERFSAEFPKEGPSILRIQQVVRGDSAAYFCASSHGQGLDTEAFFGQGTRLTVV.

This clone was found a few times. The chain employs TRBV11-2 and TRBJ2-5; 12 positions agree with TRBD1. The V and J ends lost 1 base and 5 bases, in that order; junction bases with no gene match: 8. The CDR3 has 17 amino acids. Per germline, CDR1 SGHAT and CDR2 FQNNGV. The CDR3 region has the DNA TGTGCCAGCAGCTTAGCAGTGGGACAGGGGGCAGGGGAGACCCAGTACTTC. This encodes CASSLAVGQGAGETQYF.

This clone was detected only once. The V call is TRBV5-1, the J call TRBJ2-5; 10 nucleotides line up with TRBD1. This CDR3 is 15 amino acids long. Germline V gives CDR1 SGHRS, CDR2 YFSETQ. V dropped 0 bases and J dropped 6; count of bases not matched to a gene: 5. CDR3 region: CASSLETGGVKTQYF. In DNA form, the CDR3 reads TGCGCCAGCAGCTTGGAGACAGGGGGCGTTAAGACCCAGTACTTC.

Many counts were recorded for this clone. The chain joins TRBV19 to TRBJ1-4; D might be TRBD1 (6 bases). V was pared by 5 bases and J by 10 bases, with 14 bases between. CDR3 length equals 13 residues. In germline, CDR1 is LNHDA, CDR2 SQIVND (reference sequence). CDR3 in amino acids: CASSVQGLGKLFF. DNA for the CDR3: TGTGCCAGTAGTGTCCAGGGGTTAGGAAAACTGTTTTTT.

The chain joins TRBV6-2 or TRBV6-3 to TRBJ2-7; maybe TRBD2 (6 bases). V lost 6 bases, J lost 0 bases, and 12 bases lay in between. From germline, CDR1 is MNHEY and CDR2 SVGEGT. The CDR3 totals 14 residues. The CDR3: CASSRGLLSYEQYF. The CDR3 DNA reads TGTGCCAGCAGCCGGGGACTCCTCTCCTACGAGCAGTACTTC.

This clone is labeled as medium-sized (0.01 to 0.1%). The chain links TRBV6-5 to TRBJ1-1; 7 bases are shared with TRBD1. After removal of 7 bases from V and 4 bases from J, the junction contained 3 bases not matched to a gene. In germline, CDR1 is MNHEY, CDR2 SVGAGI. The CDR3 extends over 12 amino acids. The CDR3 protein is CASKTGSTEAFF. The CDR3 DNA reads as TGTGCCAGCAAGACAGGGTCCACTGAAGCTTTCTTT.

This clone showed up just a few times. The genes are TRBV3-1 (or the pseudogene TRBV3-2) and TRBJ1-2; 9 nucleotides match TRBD1. This CDR3 has 17 amino acids. Germline values: CDR1 LGHDT, CDR2 YNNKEL (reference sequence). V lost 5 bases and J lost 6; bases outside the gene matches: 16. The chain's CDR3 is CASSFYTPGQGNDGYTF. The CDR3 nucleotides are TGTGCCAGCAGCTTCTACACCCCGGGACAGGGAAATGATGGCTACACCTTC.

This sequence joins TRBV5-1 and TRBJ1-6; D is undetermined. The germline CDR1 and CDR2 sequences are SGHRS and YFSETQ. V lost 2 bases to trimming and J lost 5 bases, with 8 bases between them. The CDR3 runs to 14 residues. The CDR3 sequence is CASSLRGDNSPLHF. In DNA, the CDR3 is TGCGCCAGCAGCTTACGAGGAGATAATTCACCCCTCCACTTT.

A few counts support this clone. The CDR3 protein is CATLPSGASTDTQYF. As DNA, the CDR3 is TGTGCCACCCTACCGAGCGGGGCTAGCACAGATACGCAGTATTTT. This chain links TRBV18 with TRBJ2-3; 7 bases are a match to TRBD2. This CDR3 contains 15 residues. CDR1 is KGHSH, CDR2 LQKENI, per germline. J lost 0 bases, V lost 10 bases, and 10 bases had no gene match. The variable domain in full, completed from reference TRBV18 and TRBJ2-3, reads NAGVMQNPRHLVRRRGQEARLRCSPMKGHSHVYWYRQLPEEGLKFMVYLQKENIIDESGMPKERFSAEFPKEGPSILRIQQVVRGDSAAYFCATLPSGASTDTQYFGPGTRLTVL.

This clone occurred a few times. This chain links TRBV10-3 with TRBJ2-2, with 12 bases aligning to TRBD2. Germline CDR1 ENHRY, CDR2 SYGVKD. The CDR3 consists of 18 residues. The V and J ends lost 6 bases and 2 bases, in that order; junction bases with no gene match: 10. The CDR3 here is CAIRSGTSGSTNTGELFF. The CDR3 bases are TGTGCCATCAGAAGCGGGACTAGCGGGTCAACAAACACCGGGGAGCTGTTTTTT.

DNA for the CDR3: TGTGCCAGCAGTTACAACGGTGTGTCTGGGGCCAACGTCCTGACTTTC. Protein product: CASSYNGVSGANVLTF. This chain uses TRBV6-2 or TRBV6-3 with TRBJ2-6, with D uncertain. V was pared by 2 bases and J by 1 base, with 9 bases between. CDR1 is MNHEY and CDR2 is SVGEGT in the germline V gene. The CDR3 runs to 16 residues.

The chain is built from TRBV7-9 and TRBJ1-1; unclear D gene. The germline V gene has CDR1 SEHNR and CDR2 FQNEAQ (reference sequence). This CDR3 is 13 amino acids long. V lost 2 bases, J lost 0 bases, and 4 bases lay in between. Here the CDR3 DNA reads TGTGCCAGCAGCTTAACTGTGAACACTGAAGCTTTCTTT. This translates into CASSLTVNTEAFF.

In this sample, this clone turned up many times. This chain joins TRBV10-1 and TRBJ1-2; no clear D gene. Trimming took 3 bases from V and 3 from J, leaving 17 bases between them. Germline V gene data show CDR1 as WNHNN and CDR2 as SYGVQD (reference sequence). There are 16 residues in the CDR3. The CDR3 sequence is CASSDRCREGDYGYTF. The CDR3 DNA reads TGCGCCAGCAGTGATCGGTGTCGAGAGGGTGACTATGGCTACACCTTC.

The J gene is TRBJ2-1, the V gene TRBV5-6; TRBD2 agrees at 10 bases. CDR1 is SGHDT, CDR2 YYEEEE, per germline. The CDR3 is made up of 16 amino acids. Trimming took 0 bases from V and 3 from J; bases not matched to a gene: 3. The CDR3 is CASSLGRTSGYNEQFF. The CDR3 DNA sequence: TGTGCCAGCAGCTTGGGTCGGACTAGCGGCTACAATGAGCAGTTCTTC.

This chain connects TRBV11-3 to TRBJ1-5, with D unclear. Trimming removed 8 bases from V and 5 bases from J, with 13 bases in between. This CDR3 comprises 13 residues. CDR1 and CDR2 from the germline V gene are SGHNT and YENEEA. The CDR3 bases are TGTGCCAGCCTTAGCGTGGTAGATCAGCCCCAGCATTTT. This gives the protein CASLSVVDQPQHF.

In nucleotides, the CDR3 is TGCGCCAGCAGCCCCGGGACTAGCGGGAGGGTAGAGACCCAGTACTTC. Translated: CASSPGTSGRVETQYF. The chain is built from TRBV5-1 and TRBJ2-5; 16 bases are shared with TRBD2. Germline CDR1 is SGHRS and CDR2 is YFSETQ. The CDR3 totals 16 residues. V gave up 4 bases and J gave up 4 bases; unmatched junction bases: 4. Looking up the rest from reference TRBV5-1 and TRBJ2-5 gives the full variable domain: KAGVTQTPRYLIKTRGQQVTLSCSPISGHRSVSWYQQTPGQGLQFLFEYFSETQRNKGNFPGRFSGRQFSNSRSEMNVSTLELGDSALYLCASSPGTSGRVETQYFGPGTRLLVL.

The chain uses TRBV7-8 and TRBJ2-1; no clear D gene. This CDR3 comprises 14 residues. Germline CDR1 reads SGHVS; CDR2 reads FQNEAQ. Trimming pared 1 base from V and 10 bases from J, leaving 14 bases between. CDR3: CASSLGYETSEQFF. Here the CDR3 DNA reads TGTGCCAGCAGCTTAGGATACGAGACTTCGGAGCAGTTCTTC.

J is TRBJ1-3 and V is TRBV6-1, with 8 nucleotides matching TRBD1. This CDR3 is 16 amino acids long. J was trimmed by 0 bases and V by 4 bases; bases with no gene match: 5. Germline V lookup: CDR1 MNHNS, CDR2 SASEGT. The CDR3 spells CASSGQGLSSGNTIYF. As DNA, the CDR3 is TGTGCCAGCAGTGGACAGGGGCTGAGCTCTGGAAACACCATATATTTT.

The V and J genes are TRBV28 and TRBJ2-5; 8 nucleotides line up with TRBD2. The germline V gene has CDR1 MDHEN and CDR2 SYDVKM. The trim removed 7 bases at V and 7 bases at J, leaving 8 bases unmatched. The CDR3 extends over 13 amino acids. The DNA for the CDR3 is TGTGCCAGCACCCTTAGCGGGATAGGGACCCAGTACTTC. It encodes CASTLSGIGTQYF.

The chain has TRBV7-3 and TRBJ1-1, with D possibly matching TRBD1 (5 bases). The CDR3 runs 13 residues. Germline V gene sequence: CDR1 SGHTA, CDR2 FQGTGA. V was trimmed by 6 bases and J by 7 bases, leaving 15 bases between them. The CDR3 DNA reads TGTGCCAGCAGTTTCGGGACGGGAGATGAAGCTTTCTTT. Its protein product is CASSFGTGDEAFF.

This chain uses TRBV19 with TRBJ1-1; D is uncertain. Germline V gene lookup returns CDR1 LNHDA and CDR2 SQIVND (reference sequence). This CDR3 is built from 14 residues. Deletions cut 3 bases from V and 3 bases from J, with 11 bases between. The CDR3 DNA reads as TGTGCCAGTAGTATCCGGGGTGGCTACACTGAAGCTTTCTTT. This sequence encodes CASSIRGGYTEAFF.

The genes are TRBV7-6 and TRBJ1-2; D is undetermined. Germline loops: CDR1 SGHVS, CDR2 FNYEAQ. This CDR3 spans 13 amino acids. Trimming cost V 5 bases and J 8 bases, with 15 bases left between them. The CDR3 DNA is TGTGCCAGCAGCCAAACCAGTGCATCGGGCTACACCTTC. It codes for CASSQTSASGYTF.

This chain joins TRBV19 and TRBJ1-4, with 7 positions matching TRBD1. The V segment lost 6 bases and the J segment 2 bases; nucleotides outside the gene matches: 15. Germline CDR1 reads LNHDA; CDR2 reads SQIVND (reference sequence). The CDR3 is 18 amino acids. The CDR3 DNA follows: TGTGCCAGTAGGGGACCTTGGGCAGGGGGGACGACTAATGAAAAACTGTTTTTT. Its translation: CASRGPWAGGTTNEKLFF.

The chain has TRBV20-1 and TRBJ2-7, with D maybe TRBD1 (5 bases). This CDR3 spans 11 amino acids. V was pared by 6 bases and J by 6 bases, with 12 bases between. Looked up from germline, CDR1 is DFQATT and CDR2 is SNEGSKA (reference sequence). CDR3 nucleotide sequence: TGCAGTGCCCCTGCCAGGGTCGAGCAGTACTTC. It translates to CSAPARVEQYF.

The chain has TRBV7-9 and TRBJ2-7, with TRBD1 matching over 8 bases. The J segment lost 6 bases and the V segment lost 5 bases, leaving 0 bases of the junction unmatched. This CDR3 spans 11 amino acids. Germline V gives CDR1 SEHNR, CDR2 FQNEAQ (reference sequence). CDR3 nucleotides: TGTGCCAGCAGCACAGGGGGCGAGCAGTACTTC. Translation: CASSTGGEQYF.

The table lists this clone with a few counts. V is TRBV28 and J is TRBJ1-6, with D unresolved. Germline V CDR1 and CDR2: MDHEN, SYDVKM. This CDR3 contains 14 residues. Trimming took 3 bases from V and 17 from J, leaving 20 bases between them. The CDR3 spells CASSFRMAATVIHF. The CDR3 region has the DNA TGTGCCAGCAGTTTTCGGATGGCTGCCACAGTTATCCACTTT.